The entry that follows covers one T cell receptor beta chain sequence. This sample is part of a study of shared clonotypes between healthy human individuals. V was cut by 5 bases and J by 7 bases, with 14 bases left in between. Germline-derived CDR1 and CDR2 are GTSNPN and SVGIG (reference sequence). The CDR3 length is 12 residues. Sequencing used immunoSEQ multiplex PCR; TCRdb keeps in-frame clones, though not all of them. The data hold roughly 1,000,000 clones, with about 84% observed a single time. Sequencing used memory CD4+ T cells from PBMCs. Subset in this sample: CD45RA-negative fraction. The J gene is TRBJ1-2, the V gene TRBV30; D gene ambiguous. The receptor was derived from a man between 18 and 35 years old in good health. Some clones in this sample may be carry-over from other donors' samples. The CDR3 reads CAWQDLHPGYTF. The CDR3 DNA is TGTGCCTGGCAAGACCTACATCCTGGCTACACCTTC.